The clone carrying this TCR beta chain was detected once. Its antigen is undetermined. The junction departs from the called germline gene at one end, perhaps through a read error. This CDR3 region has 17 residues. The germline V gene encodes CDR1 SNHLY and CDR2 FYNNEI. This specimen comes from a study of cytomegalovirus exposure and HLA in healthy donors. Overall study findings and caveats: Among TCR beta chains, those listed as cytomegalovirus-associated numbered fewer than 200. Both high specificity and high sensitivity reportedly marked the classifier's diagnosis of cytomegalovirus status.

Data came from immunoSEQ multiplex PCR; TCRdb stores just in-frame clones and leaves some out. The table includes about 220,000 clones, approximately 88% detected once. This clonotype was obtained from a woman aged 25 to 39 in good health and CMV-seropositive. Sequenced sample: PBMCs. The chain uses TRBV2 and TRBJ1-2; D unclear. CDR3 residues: CASSEEAGTLRDYGYTF. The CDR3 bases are TGTGCCAGCAGCGAAGAAGCTGGAACCTTGAGAGACTATGGCTACACCTTC.